This T cell receptor (beta chain) appears in the sequencing data of a study of identical twins. Trimming took off 5 bases at V and 4 bases at J, with 12 bases between the two ends. The CDR3 covers 14 residues. Study-level findings and limits: In drawing conclusions, the study used cross-sectional statistical analysis and did not follow the same donors. Memory repertoires lacked the insertion deficit that abundant cord blood beta clonotypes showed.

This clonotype was seen at least ten times. Its antigen is as yet unknown. TCRdb ran MiXCR on the 5' RACE reads and lists one entry per CDR3 protein. The data show about 690,000 distinct CDR3 sequences, approximately 21% seen once. Another study also made use of these data, one on T cells expressing NK-cell markers. This second study says: The study drew TCR beta repertoires from sorted CD3+CD56+NKG2C+, CD3+CD56+NKG2C- and CD3+CD56-NKG2C+ T cells.

The genes are TRBV12-3 or TRBV12-4 and TRBJ2-1; D unclear. This clonotype was sampled from a woman between 18 and 30 years old in good health. The sequenced material came from PBMCs. The CDR3 loop is CASSRRLPYNEQFF. The CDR3 DNA follows: TGTGCCAGCAGTAGGCGGCTCCCATACAATGAGCAGTTCTTC.